This T cell receptor (beta chain) was observed in a study of cytomegalovirus exposure and HLA in healthy donors. The V gene's germline CDR1 is SGHNT and CDR2 YYREEE (reference sequence). V was shortened by 2 bases and J by 13 bases, with 13 bases between the two germline ends. CDR3 length: 12 residues. Whole-study findings and limits: Specificity of a few CMV-associated chains for CMV antigens was verified in vitro. The study flagged around 160 TCR beta chains as cytomegalovirus-associated.

Healthy bone marrow donors made up the cohort. Of note for this clone: Its antigen remains unidentified. The sample holds other DNA sequences that translate to the same CDR3.

With 60 Vbeta and 13 Jbeta primers, the PCR was carried out. The data were produced by immunoSEQ multiplex PCR, yet TCRdb's version contains in-frame clones alone and is incomplete. The sample holds more than 100,000 clones, around 70% seen once. The J gene is TRBJ2-4, the V gene TRBV5-4, with D possibly being TRBD1 (6 bases). The TCR sequence derives from a woman in her forties in good health and CMV-seronegative. Sequenced input: PBMCs. CDR3 in DNA: TGTGCCAGCAGCTTCCTCCAGGGGCAGCAGTACTTC. It specifies CASSFLQGQQYF.